The 7 T cell receptor beta chains in this list originate from one sample, sequenced in a study of blood T cell repertoires in COVID-19. The assay was immunoSEQ multiplex PCR, and TCRdb's table has in-frame clones only and misses some. The data show 100,000 or so clones, roughly 90% seen once. Input material: peripheral blood. The receptors originated from a human donor with acute or convalescent COVID-19. The donor label of this sample is uncertain.

CDR3 in amino acids: CASSITSGYDYGYTF. For the CDR3, the DNA is TGTGCCAGTAGTATAACGTCAGGGTATGACTATGGCTACACCTTC. The chain has TRBV19 and TRBJ1-2, with D maybe TRBD1 (5 bases). The CDR3 contains 15 residues. Germline CDR1 reads LNHDA; CDR2 reads SQIVND (reference sequence). V was clipped by 2 bases and J by 3 bases, with 13 bases between them.

The chain employs TRBV2 and TRBJ2-1, with 7 bases lining up with TRBD1. The CDR3 covers 14 residues. CDR1 is SNHLY and CDR2 is FYNNEI in the germline V gene. Trimming at V came to 4 bases and at J to 7 bases, leaving 7 bases not matched to a gene. CDR3 in amino acids: CASSAGTVNNEQFF. The DNA for the CDR3 is TGTGCCAGCAGTGCCGGGACAGTCAATAATGAGCAGTTCTTC. Complete variable domain (other parts from reference TRBV2 and TRBJ2-1): EPEVTQTPSHQVTQMGQEVILRCVPISNHLYFYWYRQILGQKVEFLVSFYNNEISEKSEIFDDQFSVERPDGSNFTLKIRSTKLEDSAMYFCASSAGTVNNEQFFGPGTRLTVL.

The chain is built from TRBV13 and TRBJ2-5, with D tentatively TRBD1 (5 bases). The CDR3 is 12 amino acids. Per the germline V gene, CDR1 is PRHDT and CDR2 is FYEKMQ (reference sequence). V dropped 5 bases and J dropped 3 bases, with 7 bases sitting between them. The CDR3 DNA reads as TGTGCCAGCAGCAGACAGAAAGAGACCCAGTACTTC. As protein: CASSRQKETQYF.

The rearrangement links TRBV25-1 to TRBJ2-1; 8 positions agree with TRBD2. Germline lookup yields CDR1 MGHDK and CDR2 SYGVNS. CDR3 length equals 13 residues. V trimming: 8 bases; J trimming: 6 bases; junction bases outside the gene matches: 6. CDR3 loop: CASRLASGNEQFF. CDR3 in DNA: TGTGCCAGCCGACTAGCGAGTGGCAATGAGCAGTTCTTC.

The chain links TRBV19 to TRBJ1-1; D might be TRBD1 (5 bases). Germline V lookup: CDR1 LNHDA, CDR2 SQIVND (reference sequence). Trimming stripped 5 bases from V and 0 bases from J, with 10 bases between. This CDR3 is 14 amino acids long. DNA for the CDR3: TGTGCCAGTAGTGTGAGACAGATGAACACTGAAGCTTTCTTT. Translating it yields CASSVRQMNTEAFF. The whole variable domain, filled in from reference TRBV19 and TRBJ1-1, reads DGGITQSPKYLFRKEGQNVTLSCEQNLNHDAMYWYRQDPGQGLRLIYYSQIVNDFQKGDIAEGYSVSREKKESFPLTVTSAQKNPTAFYLCASSVRQMNTEAFFGQGTRLTVV.

The chain has TRBV6-5 and TRBJ2-3; 7 nucleotides align to TRBD2. CDR1 MNHEY and CDR2 SVGAGI come from the germline V gene. CDR3 length: 15 residues. Trimming at V came to 0 bases and at J to 2 bases, leaving 2 bases not matched to a gene. The CDR3 DNA follows: TGTGCCAGCAGTTACTCGGGGGGGGACACAGATACGCAGTATTTT. This sequence encodes CASSYSGGDTDTQYF.

This clone was detected once. V is TRBV12-1 and J is TRBJ2-1; the table's TRBD1 call for D was not verified on the DNA. TRBV12-1 is a known pseudogene. There are 12 residues in the CDR3. This CDR3 is CASSTDYNEQFF. The CDR3 region has the DNA TGTGCCAGCAGTACAGATTACAATGAGCAGTTCTTC.